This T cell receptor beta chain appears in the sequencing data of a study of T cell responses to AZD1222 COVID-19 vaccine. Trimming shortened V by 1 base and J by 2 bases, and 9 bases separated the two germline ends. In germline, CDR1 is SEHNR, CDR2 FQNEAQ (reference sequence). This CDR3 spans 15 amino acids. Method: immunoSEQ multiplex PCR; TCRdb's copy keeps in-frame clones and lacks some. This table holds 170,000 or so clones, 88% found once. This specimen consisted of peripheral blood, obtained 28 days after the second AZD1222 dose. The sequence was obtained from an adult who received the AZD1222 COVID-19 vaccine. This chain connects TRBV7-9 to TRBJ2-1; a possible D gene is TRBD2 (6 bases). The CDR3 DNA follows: TGTGCCAGCAGCTTAGGACTAGGGGCCTACAATGAGCAGTTCTTC. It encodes CASSLGLGAYNEQFF.